This is a list of T cell receptor beta chains from one sample in a study of cytomegalovirus exposure and HLA in healthy donors. TCRdb's copy holds only in-frame clones and misses some; the assay was immunoSEQ multiplex PCR. The sample carries roughly 190,000 clones, roughly 75% recorded once. Sequencing input: PBMCs. All receptors come from a man aged 25-45 years in good health and CMV-seropositive. Both conserved end residues are part of each CDR3. A D gene is named only where the DNA matches it firmly. A row's size may be missing; if present it is once, few, many or a size class.

TGTGCCAGCAGTCCCCACAGGGTAGGTTCCGAGCAGTACTTC | CASSPHRVGSEQYF | TRBJ2-7 | NA | TRBV28 | NA
TGTGCCAGCTGCGATAGGTTGGCTAGCGGGGTGCGGGAGCAGTTCTTC | CASCDRLASGVREQFF | TRBJ2-1 | NA | TRBV27 | TRBD2
TGTGCCAGCAGTTGGTCAGGGGGCTACGAGCAGTACTTC | CASSWSGGYEQYF | TRBJ2-7 | once | TRBV6-5 | TRBD1
TGTGCCAGCATCCTAAACACTGAAGCTTTCTTT | CASILNTEAFF | TRBJ1-1 | NA | TRBV6-5 | NA
TGTGCCATCAGAGGCCCAGGGCAGAACACTGAAGCTTTCTTT | CAIRGPGQNTEAFF | TRBJ1-1 | once | TRBV10-3 | NA
TGCGCCAGCAGCCAAGATCCCGGAGACTCCTACGAGCAGTACTTC | CASSQDPGDSYEQYF | TRBJ2-7 | NA | TRBV4-3 | NA
TGTGCCTGGAGCCAAGGCCCAGGGAATAATCAGCCCCAGCATTTT | CAWSQGPGNNQPQHF | TRBJ1-5 | NA | TRBV30 | NA
TGTGCCAGCGGACAGGGGACTAACTATGGCTACACCTTC | CASGQGTNYGYTF | TRBJ1-2 | NA | TRBV6-5 | TRBD1
TGTGCCAGTAAGCGGGGGATCTCCGGATATAATTCACCCCTCCACTTT | CASKRGISGYNSPLHF | TRBJ1-6 | NA | TRBV19 | NA
TGTGCCAGCAGCTTAGGCCCGGGAAGGTACGAGCAGTACTTC | CASSLGPGRYEQYF | TRBJ2-7 | NA | TRBV11-3 | NA
TGTGCCAGCACCCGGACAGGGCTAGGAGATACGCAGTATTTT | CASTRTGLGDTQYF | TRBJ2-3 | NA | TRBV7-9 | TRBD1
TGTGCCAGCAGCCAAGCCACCGTTAGCGGGAGGGTTCCGTCCACAGATACGCAGTATTTT | CASSQATVSGRVPSTDTQYF | TRBJ2-3 | NA | TRBV4-2 | TRBD2
TGTGCCAGCAGCCCCTCTCTAGCGGACTACAATGAGCAGTTCTTC | CASSPSLADYNEQFF | TRBJ2-1 | NA | TRBV9 | TRBD2
TGTGCCTGGAGCCCCGTGGGAGGGTCGGCTTTCTTT | CAWSPVGGSAFF | TRBJ1-1 | NA | TRBV30 | NA
TGTGCCAGCAGCTCCCCGGGCGGGGGGGGTCCAGATACGCAGTATTTT | CASSSPGGGGPDTQYF | TRBJ2-3 | once | TRBV7-2 | TRBD2
TGTGCCAGCAGCCTCTTCACAGATACGCAGTATTTT | CASSLFTDTQYF | TRBJ2-3 | few | TRBV5-4 | NA
TGTGCCAGCAGCTTAGCCCAGGGGGCGGTGGAGGGCTACACCTTC | CASSLAQGAVEGYTF | TRBJ1-2 | NA | TRBV11-2 | TRBD1
TGTGCCATCAGTGGTAGCGGGACTGGCCAAGAGACCCAGTACTTC | CAISGSGTGQETQYF | TRBJ2-5 | once | TRBV10-3 | TRBD2